The 17 T cell receptor beta chains below come from one sample, sequenced in a study of blood T cell repertoires in COVID-19 (dated by TCRdb to 2019 to 2021). Library preparation was by the immunoSEQ multiplex PCR assay. Not all clones reach the TCRdb copy of this immuneACCESS table, which keeps in-frame sequences only. Checked studies attribute under half of the gap to unresolved V genes and leave the rest unexplained. Across this sample there are approximately 130,000 clones, with approximately 80% seen only once. Jointly, the top ten make up 20% to 30% of the sample. Sequencing was done on a sample of peripheral blood. These receptors were taken from a human donor in a cohort sampled during active COVID-19.

The V gene is TRBV30, the J gene TRBJ2-5, with 10 positions matching TRBD2. V gave up 0 bases and J gave up 3 bases; unmatched junction bases: 4. The germline V gene encodes CDR1 GTSNPN and CDR2 SVGIG (reference sequence). CDR3 length equals 15 residues. The CDR3 DNA follows: TGTGCCTGGAGTGTAGGGCTAGCGGGAGAAGAGACCCAGTACTTC. This codes for CAWSVGLAGEETQYF.

The chain recombines TRBV2 with TRBJ2-7; 11 nucleotides line up with TRBD1. The J segment lost 2 bases and the V segment lost 4 bases, leaving 1 base of the junction unmatched. Germline lookup yields CDR1 SNHLY and CDR2 FYNNEI. The CDR3 covers 14 residues. The CDR3 region is CASSVDRGPYEQYF. The CDR3 DNA follows: TGTGCCAGCAGTGTGGACAGGGGGCCCTACGAGCAGTACTTC.

The V and J genes are TRBV5-6 and TRBJ1-3; 7 nucleotides line up with TRBD1. Germline V gene lookup returns CDR1 SGHDT and CDR2 YYEEEE. J lost 5 bases, V lost 4 bases, and 12 bases had no gene match. This CDR3 is built from 16 residues. Here the CDR3 reads CASSQLIGTVRNTIYF. CDR3 in DNA: TGTGCCAGCAGCCAGCTAATCGGGACAGTTAGAAACACCATATATTTT.

The genes are TRBV12-3 or TRBV12-4 and TRBJ2-1, with a tentative D call TRBD2 (5 bases). This CDR3 region has 12 residues. V dropped 6 bases and J dropped 5 bases, with 8 bases sitting between them. CDR3 sequence: CASRRADNEQFF. The CDR3 region has the DNA TGTGCCAGCAGGAGGGCGGACAATGAGCAGTTCTTC.

V is TRBV5-1 and J is TRBJ2-1; 14 bases map to TRBD2. Germline CDR1 is SGHRS and CDR2 is YFSETQ. The CDR3 is made up of 15 amino acids. The ends lost 4 bases at V and 5 bases at J; junction bases unmatched: 2. The CDR3 loop reads CASSGLAGGNNEQFF. CDR3 bases: TGCGCCAGCAGCGGACTAGCGGGAGGAAACAATGAGCAGTTCTTC.

The chain couples TRBV4-3 to TRBJ2-7; the D gene is possibly TRBD2 (5 bases). Germline CDR1 and CDR2: LGHNA and YSLEER. V dropped 1 base and J dropped 6 bases, with 10 bases sitting between them. There are 13 residues in the CDR3. CDR3 DNA sequence: TGCGCCAGCAGCCAAGTACTAGGGAGCGAGCAGTACTTC. Translating gives CASSQVLGSEQYF.

This clone has more than one count but fewer than ten. This sequence joins TRBV19 and TRBJ2-1; TRBD2 agrees at 11 bases. J gave up 6 bases and V 9 bases, and 7 bases lay outside the gene matches. The CDR3 extends over 14 amino acids. Germline CDR1 LNHDA, CDR2 SQIVND (reference sequence). CDR3: CASDTSGSGNEQFF. In DNA form, the CDR3 reads TGTGCCAGCGATACTAGCGGGAGTGGCAATGAGCAGTTCTTC.

The chain links TRBV3-1 (or the pseudogene TRBV3-2) to TRBJ1-6; 12 bases match TRBD1. The CDR3 length is 17 residues. Germline values: CDR1 LGHDT, CDR2 YNNKEL (reference sequence). V lost 1 base to trimming and J lost 9 bases; unmatched junction nucleotides: 7. The CDR3 nucleotides are TGTGCCAGCAGCCAAGGGGGGACAGGGGGCCGGGGTTCACCCCTCCACTTT. This sequence encodes CASSQGGTGGRGSPLHF.

This clone was counted only a few times. J is TRBJ2-7 and V is TRBV6-5; 9 nucleotides line up with TRBD2. The CDR3 runs to 15 residues. Germline-derived CDR1 and CDR2 are MNHEY and SVGAGI. Losses at the gene ends were 2 bases for V and 3 bases for J; bases not matched to a gene: 5. CDR3 in DNA: TGTGCCAGCAGTTACGTCCGCGGGGGGGACTACGAGCAGTACTTC. It encodes CASSYVRGGDYEQYF.

This chain links TRBV7-2 with TRBJ1-3; no clear D gene. Trimming removed 5 bases from V and 2 bases from J, with 10 bases in between. Germline CDR1 and CDR2: SGHTA and FQGNSA. The CDR3 length is 14 residues. The CDR3 loop is CASSPLSPGNTIYF. The CDR3 nucleotides read TGTGCCAGCAGCCCCCTGAGTCCTGGAAACACCATATATTTT.

The rearrangement links TRBV27 to TRBJ2-1; no clear D gene. The CDR3 extends over 14 amino acids. V was trimmed by 2 bases and J by 1 base, leaving 6 bases between them. From germline, CDR1 is MNHEY and CDR2 SMNVEV (reference sequence). In DNA form, the CDR3 reads TGTGCCAGCAGTTTAACTGGTTCCTACAATGAGCAGTTCTTC. This encodes CASSLTGSYNEQFF.

The gene calls are TRBV27 and TRBJ2-1; D perhaps matches TRBD2 (6 bases). The CDR3 contains 14 residues. Germline values: CDR1 MNHEY, CDR2 SMNVEV (reference sequence). V was clipped by 3 bases and J by 6 bases, with 12 bases between them. The CDR3 spells CASSLGLHSNEQFF. CDR3 bases: TGTGCCAGCAGTTTGGGACTCCACAGCAATGAGCAGTTCTTC.

The CDR3 here is CASSNRGQGSRGYTF. The CDR3 bases are TGTGCCAGCAGCAACCGGGGACAGGGAAGCAGGGGCTACACCTTC. The chain couples TRBV6-5 to TRBJ1-2; 9 bases are shared with TRBD1. V dropped 6 bases and J dropped 8; count of bases not matched to a gene: 13. Per the germline V gene, CDR1 is MNHEY and CDR2 is SVGAGI. The CDR3 totals 15 residues.

This rearrangement joins TRBV13 to TRBJ1-3; TRBD1 matches at 8 bases. The CDR3 totals 16 residues. From germline, CDR1 is PRHDT and CDR2 FYEKMQ (reference sequence). Unmatched junction bases numbered 9, after V lost 5 bases and J lost 3 bases. In nucleotides, the CDR3 is TGTGCCAGCAGCCTAACACCAGGGGGCCGTGGAAACACCATATATTTT. Protein sequence: CASSLTPGGRGNTIYF.

V is TRBV12-3 or TRBV12-4 and J is TRBJ2-1; D unresolved. V was cut by 7 bases and J by 4 bases, with 5 bases left in between. The CDR3 extends over 11 amino acids. DNA of the CDR3: TGTGCCAGCACCCCGTACAATGAGCAGTTCTTC. Amino acid sequence: CASTPYNEQFF.

The chain links TRBV19 to TRBJ2-1; 11 bases align to TRBD1. The J segment lost 10 bases and the V segment lost 3 bases, leaving 8 bases of the junction unmatched. The CDR3 contains 15 residues. From germline, CDR1 is LNHDA and CDR2 SQIVND (reference sequence). The DNA of the CDR3 is TGTGCCAGTAGTATCGGACAGGGGGCGATCAGGGAGCAGTTCTTC. Amino acid sequence: CASSIGQGAIREQFF.

Notes on this clone: Other DNA sequences of this sample code for an identical CDR3. The V gene is TRBV6-5, the J gene TRBJ1-3; the D gene is possibly TRBD1 (6 bases). The V gene lost 6 bases and the J gene lost 0 bases, with 12 bases spanning the gap. CDR1 and CDR2 (germline): MNHEY, SVGAGI. The CDR3 covers 15 residues. The CDR3 loop is CASSLTGSSGNTIYF. The CDR3 bases are TGTGCCAGCAGCCTCACAGGGAGCTCTGGAAACACCATATATTTT.